The present TCR beta chain was sequenced within a study of T cells in Graves' hyperthyroidism and ophthalmopathy. This clonotype has only a few counts. No antigen is known for it. Study-level results: Also found in blood were most expanded thyroid clonotypes above 0.001. The model made its ophthalmopathy prediction, and onset followed a median roughly six months later.

It was RNA transcripts that yielded the amplified TCR beta CDR3 regions. During a first-round RT-PCR of the TCR CDR3, the HTBI primer set was used. TCRdb reprocessed the multiplex PCR reads via MiXCR and lists one record per CDR3 protein. Among around 300,000 distinct CDR3 sequences listed, around 15% were seen once. Exclusion of patients followed from uncontrolled infection, other autoimmune disease, pregnancy or lactation. The diagnoses drew upon clinical symptoms, serum thyroxine and TRAb, thyroid ultrasound and orbital computed tomography. CDR3 length: 16 amino acids. CDR1 is SQVTM, CDR2 ANQGSEA, per germline. V was pared by 3 bases and J by 2 bases, with 18 bases between.

The chain has TRBV29-1 and TRBJ2-3, with D possibly being TRBD2 (6 bases). This TCR was sampled from a woman aged 45-65 years with Graves' hyperthyroidism that later progressed to Graves' ophthalmopathy. Input material: blood. The CDR3 region is CSVEVWGTPTTDTQYF. The CDR3 DNA follows: TGCAGCGTTGAGGTGTGGGGGACTCCAACCACAGATACGCAGTATTTT.